This TCR beta chain appears in the sequencing data of a study of CD8+ T cells in alopecia areata. Looking at the study overall: Severity in treated patients was scored by percentage of scalp area affected.

Treatment reported: oral pan-JAK inhibitor, 5-10 mg twice daily. Sequencing used cDNA as its template, made by extracting RNA and reverse transcribing it. The data were produced by immunoSEQ multiplex PCR, yet TCRdb's version contains in-frame clones alone and is incomplete. The repertoire has roughly 280,000 clones, 45% to 70% of them found once; the top ten carry 0.8% to 1%. This clone was counted only a few times. Its cognate antigen is unknown. Study conclusions and caveats: Tofacitinib significantly reduced both scalp clonality and expanded CD8+ clones among the top 100. Scalp samples also yield sequences from resident alphabeta T cells of normal skin.

The CDR3 runs to 12 residues. Per the germline V gene, CDR1 is LNHDA and CDR2 is SQIVND (reference sequence). V was cut by 3 bases and J by 6 bases, with 7 bases left in between. J is TRBJ2-3 and V is TRBV19, with TRBD2 as a possible D gene (5 bases). This sequence was found in a human donor with alopecia areata. This sample comprised CD4+ T cells sorted from blood, obtained around week 54, from a patient treated with tofacitinib. The CDR3 region is CASSIRGDTQYF. In DNA form, the CDR3 reads TGTGCCAGTAGTATTCGGGGTGATACGCAGTATTTT. The full variable domain, with the rest looked up from reference TRBV19 and TRBJ2-3, is DGGITQSPKYLFRKEGQNVTLSCEQNLNHDAMYWYRQDPGQGLRLIYYSQIVNDFQKGDIAEGYSVSREKKESFPLTVTSAQKNPTAFYLCASSIRGDTQYFGPGTRLTVL.